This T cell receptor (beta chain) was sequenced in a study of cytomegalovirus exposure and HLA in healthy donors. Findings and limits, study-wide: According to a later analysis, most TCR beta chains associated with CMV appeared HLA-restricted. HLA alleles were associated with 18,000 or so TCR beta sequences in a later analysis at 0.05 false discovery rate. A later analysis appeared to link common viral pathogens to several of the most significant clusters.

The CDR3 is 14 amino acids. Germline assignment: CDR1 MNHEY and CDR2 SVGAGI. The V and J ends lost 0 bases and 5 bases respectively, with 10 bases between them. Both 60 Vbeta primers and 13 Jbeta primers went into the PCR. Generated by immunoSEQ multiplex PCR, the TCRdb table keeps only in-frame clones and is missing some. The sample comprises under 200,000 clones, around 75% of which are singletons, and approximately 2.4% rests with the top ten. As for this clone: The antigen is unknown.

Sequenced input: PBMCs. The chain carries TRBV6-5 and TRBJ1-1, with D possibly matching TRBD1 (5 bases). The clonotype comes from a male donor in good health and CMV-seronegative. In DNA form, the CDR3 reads TGTGCCAGCAGTTACTCCACCAGGGCGACTGAAGCTTTCTTT. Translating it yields CASSYSTRATEAFF.